The sample holds many counts of the clone carrying this T cell receptor (beta chain). Antigen specificity is unknown. MiXCR was run by TCRdb on the reads, yielding one entry per CDR3 protein. The repertoire holds 450,000 to 650,000 distinct CDR3 sequences, 40% seen once, with around 46% in the top ten. The entry originates in a study of T cell repertoires in cytomegalovirus infection. With 4 bases removed from V and 7 bases from J, the gap between germline ends came to 10 bases. The CDR3 has 12 residues. CDR1 is SGHVS and CDR2 is FQNEAQ in the germline V gene. The rearrangement links TRBV7-8 to TRBJ1-2, with D tentatively TRBD1 (5 bases). The input for sequencing was cultured PBMCs, taken from culture after CMV antigen stimulation. This sequence was found in a human donor in good health (CMV status not recorded). Some clones in this sample may be carry-over from other donors' samples. CDR3 nucleotide sequence: TGTGCCAGCAGCTACCGGGACGCTGGCTACACCTTC. Residues: CASSYRDAGYTF.